Shown below are 27 T cell receptor beta chains from a single sample sequenced in a study of blood T cell repertoires in COVID-19. Sequenced by immunoSEQ multiplex PCR; TCRdb stores in-frame clones only, minus some. The sample consists of more than 200,000 clones, around 87% of them appearing once. The sample was PBMCs or T cells enriched from blood (not recorded which). Receptors originate from a woman aged 45-65 years who had recovered from COVID-19.

This chain's CDR3 is CAWSVSPSGIRYNEQFF. In DNA form, the CDR3 reads TGTGCCTGGAGTGTAAGTCCTAGCGGGATTAGGTACAATGAGCAGTTCTTC. The chain carries TRBV30 and TRBJ2-1; 9 bases agree with TRBD2. The germline V gene encodes CDR1 GTSNPN and CDR2 SVGIG (reference sequence). CDR3 size: 17 residues. V lost 0 bases to trimming and J lost 4 bases; unmatched junction nucleotides: 10.

This clone was seen just once. The rearrangement joins TRBV30 to TRBJ1-3, with a weak D call TRBD1 (6 bases). V was cut by 3 bases and J by 11 bases, with 14 bases left in between. This CDR3 contains 12 residues. Germline V gene data show CDR1 as GTSNPN and CDR2 as SVGIG (reference sequence). The CDR3 DNA follows: TGTGCCTGGAGCGACAGGACCCAGCCCATATATTTT. This encodes CAWSDRTQPIYF. Looking up the rest from reference TRBV30 and TRBJ1-3 gives the full variable domain: SQTIHQWPATLVQPVGSPLSLECTVEGTSNPNLYWYRQAAGRGLQLLFYSVGIGQISSEVPQNLSASRPQDRQFILSSKKLLLSDSGFYLCAWSDRTQPIYFGEGSWLTVV.

The J gene is TRBJ2-3, the V gene TRBV2; 10 positions agree with TRBD2. Per the germline V gene, CDR1 is SNHLY and CDR2 is FYNNEI. With 7 bases clipped from V and 0 bases from J, the junction kept 13 bases outside the gene matches. The CDR3 totals 18 residues. In DNA form, the CDR3 reads TGTGCCAGCACCGAAGGAGCGGGAGGGTCCTCTAGCACAGATACGCAGTATTTT. Amino acid sequence: CASTEGAGGSSSTDTQYF.

The chain has TRBV5-6 and TRBJ2-3; no clear D. Germline V gene lookup returns CDR1 SGHDT and CDR2 YYEEEE. The CDR3 runs 14 residues. V dropped 1 base and J dropped 3 bases, with 9 bases sitting between them. The CDR3 nucleotides read TGTGCCAGCAGCTTGCTTCCGAGGACAGATACGCAGTATTTT. The encoded protein is CASSLLPRTDTQYF.

The chain couples TRBV5-6 to TRBJ2-7, with 10 bases identical to TRBD2. Per the germline V gene, CDR1 is SGHDT and CDR2 is YYEEEE. CDR3 size: 14 residues. V was clipped by 2 bases and J by 10 bases; unmatched bases: 9. CDR3 residues: CASSLSYLAGDQYF. Written as DNA, the CDR3 is TGTGCCAGCAGCTTAAGTTACCTAGCGGGAGATCAGTACTTC.

The chain is built from TRBV2 and TRBJ1-1, with a possible D match to TRBD1 (5 bases). The CDR3 sequence is 13 residues long. Germline V gene sequence: CDR1 SNHLY, CDR2 FYNNEI. With 7 bases removed from V and 2 bases from J, the gap between germline ends came to 11 bases. The DNA of the CDR3 is TGTGCCAGCATGACAGACCTAAACACTGAAGCTTTCTTT. Residues: CASMTDLNTEAFF. Based on the CDR3 plus reference TRBV2 and TRBJ1-1, the full variable domain is EPEVTQTPSHQVTQMGQEVILRCVPISNHLYFYWYRQILGQKVEFLVSFYNNEISEKSEIFDDQFSVERPDGSNFTLKIRSTKLEDSAMYFCASMTDLNTEAFFGQGTRLTVV.

This clone was observed a single time. The chain links TRBV10-3 to TRBJ2-3, with D unresolved. The CDR3 is 14 residues long. Germline CDR1 reads ENHRY; CDR2 reads SYGVKD. V lost 6 bases and J lost 0, with 10 bases in between. The CDR3 nucleotides are TGTGCCATCAGAAATAGCAGTAGCACAGATACGCAGTATTTT. This sequence encodes CAIRNSSSTDTQYF.

This clone was observed once. The rearrangement uses TRBV2 and TRBJ1-3; D is undetermined. The CDR3 extends over 13 amino acids. The V end was cut by 6 bases, the J end by 6 bases, with 12 bases between. Germline assignment: CDR1 SNHLY and CDR2 FYNNEI. As DNA, the CDR3 is TGTGCCAGCAGATATGGGAGTTCAAACACCATATATTTT. It specifies CASRYGSSNTIYF. The whole variable domain, remainder taken from reference TRBV2 and TRBJ1-3, is EPEVTQTPSHQVTQMGQEVILRCVPISNHLYFYWYRQILGQKVEFLVSFYNNEISEKSEIFDDQFSVERPDGSNFTLKIRSTKLEDSAMYFCASRYGSSNTIYFGEGSWLTVV.

The chain carries TRBV5-4 and TRBJ1-6; tentative D call: TRBD1 (6 bases). The CDR3 has 18 residues. CDR1 and CDR2 from the germline V gene are SGHNT and YYREEE (reference sequence). The ends were cut back, 0 bases at V and 1 base at J, with 14 bases in the middle. The CDR3 DNA is TGTGCCAGCAGCTTGGTCGGCAGGGGAGCATCCTATAATTCACCCCTCCACTTT. It encodes CASSLVGRGASYNSPLHF. Combining the CDR3 with reference TRBV5-4 and TRBJ1-6 gives the whole variable domain ETGVTQSPTHLIKTRGQQVTLRCSSQSGHNTVSWYQQALGQGPQFIFQYYREEENGRGNFPPRFSGLQFPNYSSELNVNALELDDSALYLCASSLVGRGASYNSPLHFGNGTRLTVT.

A few counts support this clone. The chain recombines TRBV2 with TRBJ1-2; TRBD1 agrees at 7 bases. The CDR3 runs 14 residues. Germline CDR1 and CDR2: SNHLY and FYNNEI. V dropped 6 bases and J dropped 8; count of bases not matched to a gene: 12. The CDR3 sequence is CASRQTGDTGGYTF. The CDR3 nucleotides are TGTGCCAGCAGACAAACAGGGGATACGGGGGGCTACACCTTC.

The chain is built from TRBV27 and TRBJ2-3, with 16 bases lining up with TRBD2. The germline CDR1 and CDR2 sequences are MNHEY and SMNVEV (reference sequence). V lost 5 bases and J lost 5; bases outside the gene matches: 4. CDR3 length: 16 residues. The CDR3 nucleotides are TGTGCCAGCAGTGCCGGGACTAGCGGGAGGGTAGATACGCAGTATTTT. Its protein product is CASSAGTSGRVDTQYF.

The chain combines TRBV2 with TRBJ1-5, with unresolved D. The CDR3 is made up of 14 amino acids. The V and J ends lost 3 bases and 5 bases respectively, with 11 bases between them. Per the germline V gene, CDR1 is SNHLY and CDR2 is FYNNEI. CDR3 bases: TGTGCCAGCAGTGATTCGGAGAGGGATCAGCCCCAGCATTTT. This translates into CASSDSERDQPQHF. Full variable domain (outside the CDR3, taken from reference TRBV2 and TRBJ1-5): EPEVTQTPSHQVTQMGQEVILRCVPISNHLYFYWYRQILGQKVEFLVSFYNNEISEKSEIFDDQFSVERPDGSNFTLKIRSTKLEDSAMYFCASSDSERDQPQHFGDGTRLSIL.

The chain carries TRBV6-5 and TRBJ2-5; 8 bases align to TRBD1. The CDR3 loop spans 14 amino acids. CDR1 and CDR2 from the germline V gene are MNHEY and SVGAGI. V was clipped by 6 bases and J by 5 bases; unmatched bases: 8. The CDR3 DNA reads as TGTGCCAGCAGACCAGGACAGGGAATGGAGACCCAGTACTTC. Protein: CASRPGQGMETQYF.

V usage is TRBV5-4 and J usage is TRBJ2-3; D possibly corresponds to TRBD2 (6 bases). Germline V lookup: CDR1 SGHNT, CDR2 YYREEE (reference sequence). The CDR3 has 19 residues. V lost 8 bases and J lost 1, with 29 bases in between. This CDR3 is CASQPGGASAIFGTDTQYF. The CDR3 bases are TGTGCCAGTCAACCTGGGGGAGCTAGCGCGATCTTCGGCACAGATACGCAGTATTTT.

The chain is built from TRBV30 and TRBJ1-2; 9 bases are a match to TRBD1. The CDR3 loop spans 14 amino acids. Germline-derived CDR1 and CDR2 are GTSNPN and SVGIG (reference sequence). Trimming at V came to 8 bases and at J to 2 bases, leaving 9 bases not matched to a gene. DNA for the CDR3: TGTGCCCGACATGCGGGACAGGGAAACTATGGCTACACCTTC. Translated, it gives CARHAGQGNYGYTF. Variable domain in full (rest from reference TRBV30 and TRBJ1-2): SQTIHQWPATLVQPVGSPLSLECTVEGTSNPNLYWYRQAAGRGLQLLFYSVGIGQISSEVPQNLSASRPQDRQFILSSKKLLLSDSGFYLCARHAGQGNYGYTFGSGTRLTVV.

J is TRBJ2-2 and V is TRBV30, with 8 nucleotides matching TRBD2. Per germline, CDR1 GTSNPN and CDR2 SVGIG (reference sequence). The CDR3 totals 14 residues. With 0 bases clipped from V and 9 bases from J, the junction kept 6 bases outside the gene matches. The CDR3 region is CAWSVISGKRELFF. CDR3 coding DNA: TGTGCCTGGAGTGTGATTAGCGGGAAAAGGGAGCTGTTTTTT.

The chain links TRBV3-1 (or the pseudogene TRBV3-2) to TRBJ2-1; TRBD1 matches at 7 bases. J lost 4 bases, V lost 2 bases, and 14 bases had no gene match. The CDR3 totals 18 residues. Germline V lookup: CDR1 LGHDT, CDR2 YNNKEL (reference sequence). In nucleotides, the CDR3 is TGTGCCAGCAGCCAATCCGGGACAGTCTCTACCAAGTACAATGAGCAGTTCTTC. Residues: CASSQSGTVSTKYNEQFF.

This chain uses TRBV2 with TRBJ1-3; 9 nucleotides agree with TRBD1. The trim removed 4 bases at V and 2 bases at J, leaving 9 bases unmatched. Germline V gives CDR1 SNHLY, CDR2 FYNNEI. This CDR3 is built from 17 residues. CDR3 bases: TGTGCCAGCAGTGTCATGAGGGGACAGGGCGCTGGAAACACCATATATTTT. This gives the protein CASSVMRGQGAGNTIYF.

The V and J genes are TRBV11-2 and TRBJ2-7; 7 nucleotides match TRBD1. CDR1 SGHAT and CDR2 FQNNGV come from the germline V gene. This CDR3 contains 14 residues. The ends lost 4 bases at V and 2 bases at J; junction bases unmatched: 5. The CDR3 DNA follows: TGTGCCAGCAGCTGGGGACAGTTCCCCTACGAGCAGTACTTC. This codes for CASSWGQFPYEQYF.

This clone was found once. The V gene is TRBV28, the J gene TRBJ2-7; D might be TRBD1 (6 bases). The CDR3 has 14 amino acids. Per the germline V gene, CDR1 is MDHEN and CDR2 is SYDVKM. Trimming left V 10 bases short and J 6 bases short, with 22 bases between. Here the CDR3 reads CATLNYRVAGEQYF. CDR3 coding DNA: TGTGCCACCCTAAACTACAGGGTTGCTGGCGAGCAGTACTTC.

The chain carries TRBV15 and TRBJ2-3, with TRBD2 identical over 11 bases. Germline V gene lookup returns CDR1 LNHNV and CDR2 YYDKDF (reference sequence). Losses at the gene ends were 3 bases for V and 6 bases for J; bases not matched to a gene: 11. The CDR3 sequence is 17 residues long. The DNA of the CDR3 is TGTGCCACCAGCAGGGATCGGACTAGCGGGTTTGGGGATACGCAGTATTTT. Protein sequence: CATSRDRTSGFGDTQYF.

A few counts support this clone. CDR3 region: CASSGTGNLANTIYF. The CDR3 nucleotides are TGTGCCAGCAGCGGGACAGGGAATCTTGCAAACACCATATATTTT. The chain uses TRBV7-9 and TRBJ1-3; 9 bases line up with TRBD1. The CDR3 spans 15 residues. The V gene end was trimmed by 5 bases and the J gene end by 6 bases; junction bases not matched to a gene: 8. The germline CDR1 and CDR2 sequences are SEHNR and FQNEAQ (reference sequence).

The chain couples TRBV28 to TRBJ2-5, with 10 bases that match TRBD2. With V trimmed by 5 bases and J by 4 bases, 7 bases remained unmatched. The CDR3 sequence is 15 residues long. Germline CDR1 and CDR2: MDHEN and SYDVKM. The CDR3 DNA sequence: TGTGCCAGCAGTCCCCTAACTAGCGGGATAGAGACCCAGTACTTC. Encoded protein: CASSPLTSGIETQYF. The full variable domain, rest sourced from reference TRBV28 and TRBJ2-5, is DVKVTQSSRYLVKRTGEKVFLECVQDMDHENMFWYRQDPGLGLRLIYFSYDVKMKEKGDIPEGYSVSREKKERFSLILESASTNQTSMYLCASSPLTSGIETQYFGPGTRLLVL.

This clone occurred a few times. The chain couples TRBV5-1 to TRBJ1-1; D uncertain. Germline-derived CDR1 and CDR2 are SGHRS and YFSETQ. This CDR3 contains 15 residues. Between the trimmed V and J ends, which lost 0 bases and 8 bases, there was a span of 17 bases. DNA for the CDR3: TGCGCCAGCAGCTTGGGTCGGGGAATAACCAAAGAAGCTTTCTTT. This gives the protein CASSLGRGITKEAFF.

The V gene is TRBV7-6, the J gene TRBJ2-5, with TRBD2 matching 11 bases. Germline V gene sequence: CDR1 SGHVS, CDR2 FNYEAQ. Losses at the gene ends were 1 base for V and 3 bases for J; bases not matched to a gene: 10. This CDR3 comprises 18 residues. The CDR3 sequence: CASSLGPAGGLAEETQYF. In DNA, the CDR3 is TGTGCCAGCAGCTTAGGCCCGGCAGGGGGACTAGCGGAAGAGACCCAGTACTTC.

V is TRBV10-3 and J is TRBJ1-5; maybe TRBD1 (5 bases). The CDR3 is 15 amino acids. The germline CDR1 and CDR2 sequences are ENHRY and SYGVKD. V lost 2 bases, J lost 1 base, and 9 bases lay in between. The CDR3 region has the DNA TGTGCCATCAGTGAGACGAAGGGGAGCAATCAGCCCCAGCATTTT. Protein product: CAISETKGSNQPQHF.

CDR3 region: CASSQAAGGNTEAFF. The CDR3 region has the DNA TGCGCCAGCAGCCAAGCGGCAGGGGGGAACACTGAAGCTTTCTTT. The chain recombines TRBV4-3 with TRBJ1-1; 7 bases align to TRBD1. V gave up 1 base and J gave up 1 base; unmatched junction bases: 3. The CDR3 contains 15 residues. In germline, CDR1 is LGHNA, CDR2 YSLEER.